Listed below are T cell receptor beta chains from one sample, sequenced in a study of OX40 agonist ivuxolimab in advanced cancers. Libraries were prepared by immunoSEQ multiplex PCR; TCRdb keeps only in-frame clonotypes and omits some of them. The table includes 40,000 to 45,000 clones, approximately 90% detected once. This material consisted of CD4+ or CD8+ T cells sorted from blood, taken in a trial of the OX40 agonist ivuxolimab. The receptor source for this set is an adult with an advanced solid tumor such as melanoma, head and neck, liver or kidney cancer. Both conserved end residues are part of each CDR3. The D gene is left open where the match is weak. Rows may omit the clone size; those that give it use once, few, many or a size class.

cdr3_nt cdr3_aa d_call j_call v_call clone_size
TGTGCCAGCAAAGAAGAGGATGGCTACACCTTC CASKEEDGYTF NA TRBJ1-2 TRBV6-1 NA
TGTGCCAGTAGTATAGGTGCAGTGAGCACTGAAGCTTTCTTT CASSIGAVSTEAFF NA TRBJ1-1 TRBV19 few
TGCGCCAGCAGCTTGGGTGATGCCATGAATGAGCAGTTCTTC CASSLGDAMNEQFF NA TRBJ2-1 TRBV5-1 NA
TGTGCCAGCAGTCGAAACCGGGACGGAAACTATGGCTACACCTTC CASSRNRDGNYGYTF NA TRBJ1-2 TRBV6-5 NA
TGTGCCAGCAGCGTAGACAGCTACAATGAGCAGTTCTTC CASSVDSYNEQFF NA TRBJ2-1 TRBV9 NA
TGTGCCAGCAGCCTCGGTGGGGGGGTCGATGGCTACACCTTC CASSLGGGVDGYTF NA TRBJ1-2 TRBV5-4 NA
TGTGCCAGCAGTTTACGTGATGGCTACACCTTC CASSLRDGYTF NA TRBJ1-2 TRBV28 NA
TGTGCCAGCAGGCAGGCACAGGGCTATGGCTACACCTTC CASRQAQGYGYTF NA TRBJ1-2 TRBV28 NA
TGTGCCTGCGTCATAGAGGAGGGCCAAAACATTCAGTACTTC CACVIEEGQNIQYF NA TRBJ2-4 TRBV30 NA
TGTGCCAGCTCCCCCGGGACTTCCCAGGCGCAGTATTTT CASSPGTSQAQYF NA TRBJ2-3 TRBV18 NA
TGTGCCTGGGGACCTCAGATGAACACTGAAGCTTTCTTT CAWGPQMNTEAFF NA TRBJ1-1 TRBV30 NA
TGTGCCAGCAGCGTGGGACAGCTCTACGAGCAGTACTTC CASSVGQLYEQYF TRBD1 TRBJ2-7 TRBV5-6 NA
TGTGCCATCAGGAAGAGACAGGATCCGAACACTGAAGCTTTCTTT CAIRKRQDPNTEAFF NA TRBJ1-1 TRBV10-3 NA
TGTGCCAGCAGTTCGGGACAGCCAGTTGAAGCTTTCTTT CASSSGQPVEAFF TRBD1 TRBJ1-1 TRBV27 few
TGTGCCAGTAGTATGGACCTGCCAAACACTGAAGCTTTCTTT CASSMDLPNTEAFF NA TRBJ1-1 TRBV19 NA
TGTGCCTGGAGTGTAACCTGGAGGACCCTTCGAGAGACCCAGTACTTC CAWSVTWRTLRETQYF NA TRBJ2-5 TRBV30 few
TGTGCCAGCAGCTTGGGGGTATCTAGCGGGATGTTTACCTACGGGCAGTACTTC CASSLGVSSGMFTYGQYF TRBD2 TRBJ2-7 TRBV7-9 NA
TGTGCCAGCAGTCCTCCGCCGGGGCGAGGGTATGGCTACACCTTC CASSPPPGRGYGYTF NA TRBJ1-2 TRBV28 NA
TGTGCCAGCTCCCGAGGACTAGCGGGAGGTGGGGGCAATGAGCAGTTCTTC CASSRGLAGGGGNEQFF TRBD2 TRBJ2-1 TRBV18 NA
TGTGCCAGCAGTTACGGTGGGCGGCCCCAAGAGACCCAGTACTTC CASSYGGRPQETQYF NA TRBJ2-5 TRBV6-5 NA
TGTGCCAGCAGCCAAGCGAGGACAGGGAGGGTTATTTGTCAGCCCCAGCATTTT CASSQARTGRVICQPQHF TRBD1 TRBJ1-5 TRBV4-2 once
TGCGCCAGCAGCCAAACCGGGACCCACGGAGGGGAGCAGTACTTC CASSQTGTHGGEQYF NA TRBJ2-7 TRBV5-1 NA
TGTGCCAGCAGTTTGTTTGGAGAGGCCAGGGGGCCGGCGAACACCGGGGAGCTGTTTTTT CASSLFGEARGPANTGELFF TRBD1 TRBJ2-2 TRBV28 NA
TGTGCCAGCACCAGGGACAGGGGGAACTATGGCTACACCTTC CASTRDRGNYGYTF TRBD1 TRBJ1-2 TRBV2 NA
TGTGCCAGCTCACTGCGGACTAGCGGACACACAGATACGCAGTATTTT CASSLRTSGHTDTQYF TRBD2 TRBJ2-3 TRBV18 once
TGTGCCAGCTCACCTGGACAGGGACCTCAAGAGACCCAGTACTTC CASSPGQGPQETQYF TRBD1 TRBJ2-5 TRBV18 NA
TGTGCCAGCAGCCCCCACCGACTAGCGCGAAACTACGAGCAGTACTTC CASSPHRLARNYEQYF TRBD2 TRBJ2-7 TRBV7-8 few
TGTGCCAGCAGTTTATACGGACGGTCCGAGCAGTTCTTC CASSLYGRSEQFF NA TRBJ2-1 TRBV27 once
TGCGCCAGCAGCCAAGGAGACAGACCTGAAGAGCAGTTCTTC CASSQGDRPEEQFF NA TRBJ2-1 TRBV5-1 NA
TGTGCCAGCAGCTTAGCTGCGGGAGGGACCGGGGAGCTGTTTTTT CASSLAAGGTGELFF TRBD2 TRBJ2-2 TRBV11-2 NA
TGCGCCAGCAGCGCCGGGACAGGCTCCTACGAGCAGTACTTC CASSAGTGSYEQYF TRBD1 TRBJ2-7 TRBV5-1 NA
TGTGCCAGCAGCCAACCCTCGGGACAGGGCTCCTACGAGCAGTACTTC CASSQPSGQGSYEQYF TRBD1 TRBJ2-7 TRBV4-2 NA
TGCGCCAGCTACGGGGGCGTTTTGGGCGGGGAGCTGTTTTTT CASYGGVLGGELFF NA TRBJ2-2 TRBV5-1 NA
TGTGCCAGCAGCCCCGAACCCCTGGGGAATCAGCCCCAGCATTTT CASSPEPLGNQPQHF NA TRBJ1-5 TRBV2 once
TGTGCCACCCAGCGGGGGCCCGCAGATACGCAGTATTTT CATQRGPADTQYF TRBD2 TRBJ2-3 TRBV4-2 NA
TGCGCCAGCAGCCACTCGGGACAGGGGCACAATGAGCAGTTCTTC CASSHSGQGHNEQFF TRBD1 TRBJ2-1 TRBV5-1 NA
TGTGCCAGCACCCCGATTTTTAGGGATGGCTACACCTTC CASTPIFRDGYTF NA TRBJ1-2 TRBV6-6 once
TGCGCCAGCAGTCGGGACATTAGCGGATTTAGCACAGATACGCAGTATTTT CASSRDISGFSTDTQYF NA TRBJ2-3 TRBV5-1 NA
TGTGCCAGCAGTGACTCGGGGGCTGGCTACACCTTC CASSDSGAGYTF NA TRBJ1-2 TRBV6-4 NA
TGCGCCAGCAGCTTGGTGGGACAGGGGGGCTATGGCTACACCTTC CASSLVGQGGYGYTF TRBD1 TRBJ1-2 TRBV5-1 NA
TGTGCCAGATATTATTCCACCGGGCTTAACAATGAGCAGTTCTTC CARYYSTGLNNEQFF NA TRBJ2-1 TRBV6-1 NA
TGCAGTGCTAGAATCCAAGAGACCCAGTACTTC CSARIQETQYF NA TRBJ2-5 TRBV20-1 NA
TGTGCCAGCAGCGCACAGGGCAGGGCGCAGTACTTC CASSAQGRAQYF NA TRBJ2-7 TRBV28 NA
TGTGCCATCAGTGATGTGGGCACCTACGAGCAGTACTTC CAISDVGTYEQYF NA TRBJ2-7 TRBV10-3 few